This T cell receptor beta chain was recorded in a study of shared clonotypes between healthy human individuals. TCRdb keeps only in-frame clones here, not all; method: immunoSEQ multiplex PCR. The data contain nearly 2 million clones, less than 95% of them seen just once; the ten biggest clones take up more than 0.95%. Germline values: CDR1 PRHDT, CDR2 FYEKMQ (reference sequence). The trim removed 6 bases at V and 7 bases at J, leaving 6 bases unmatched. The CDR3 runs to 15 residues. Naive CD8 cells comprised CD45RO-negative, CCR7-positively selected cells, excluding terminally differentiated effector memory CD45RA+ cells.

Sequenced input: naive CD8+ T cells sorted from blood. The chain recombines TRBV13 with TRBJ2-2, with 12 bases that match TRBD2. The receptor comes from a young man in good health. The DNA of the CDR3 is TGTGCCAGCAGGCCTAGCGGGAGGGCCGTCGGGGAGCTGTTTTTT. Translating gives CASRPSGRAVGELFF.